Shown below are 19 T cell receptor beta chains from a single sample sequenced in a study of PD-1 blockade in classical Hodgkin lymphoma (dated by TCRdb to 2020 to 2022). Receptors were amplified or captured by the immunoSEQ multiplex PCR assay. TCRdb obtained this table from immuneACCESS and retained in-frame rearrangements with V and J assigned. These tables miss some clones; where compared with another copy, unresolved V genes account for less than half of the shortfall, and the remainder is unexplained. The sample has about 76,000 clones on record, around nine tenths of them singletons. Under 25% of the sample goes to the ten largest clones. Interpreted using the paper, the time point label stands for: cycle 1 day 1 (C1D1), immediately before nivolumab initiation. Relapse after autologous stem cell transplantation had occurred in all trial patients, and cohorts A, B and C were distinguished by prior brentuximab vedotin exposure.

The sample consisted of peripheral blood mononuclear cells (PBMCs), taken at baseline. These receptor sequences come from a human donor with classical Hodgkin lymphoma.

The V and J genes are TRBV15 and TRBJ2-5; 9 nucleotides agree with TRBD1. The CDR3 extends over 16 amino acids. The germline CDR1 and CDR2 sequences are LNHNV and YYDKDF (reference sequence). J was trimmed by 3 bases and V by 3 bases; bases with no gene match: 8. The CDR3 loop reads CATSRFPGTGKETQYF. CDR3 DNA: TGTGCCACCAGCAGGTTCCCCGGGACAGGGAAAGAGACCCAGTACTTC.

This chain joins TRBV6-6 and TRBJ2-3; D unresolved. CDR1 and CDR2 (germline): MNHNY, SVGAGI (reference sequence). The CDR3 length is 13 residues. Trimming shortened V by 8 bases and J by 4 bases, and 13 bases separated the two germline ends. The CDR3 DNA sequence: TGTGCCAGCGTGATCCCAGGAGCAGATACGCAGTATTTT. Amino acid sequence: CASVIPGADTQYF.

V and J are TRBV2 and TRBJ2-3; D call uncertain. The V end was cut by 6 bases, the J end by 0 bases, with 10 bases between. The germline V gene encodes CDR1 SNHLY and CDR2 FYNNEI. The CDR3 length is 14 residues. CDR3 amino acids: CASRGIVSTDTQYF. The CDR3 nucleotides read TGTGCCAGCAGGGGAATTGTTAGCACAGATACGCAGTATTTT.

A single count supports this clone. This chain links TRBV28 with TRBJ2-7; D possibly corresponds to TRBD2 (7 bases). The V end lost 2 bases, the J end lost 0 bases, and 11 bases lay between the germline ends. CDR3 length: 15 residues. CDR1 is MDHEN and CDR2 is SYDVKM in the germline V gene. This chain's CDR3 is CASSLGGASSYEQYF. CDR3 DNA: TGTGCCAGCAGTTTAGGGGGGGCGAGCTCCTACGAGCAGTACTTC.

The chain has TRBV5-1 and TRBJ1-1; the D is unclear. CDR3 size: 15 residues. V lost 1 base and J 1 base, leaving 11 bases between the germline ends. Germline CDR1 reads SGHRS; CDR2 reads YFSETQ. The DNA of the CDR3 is TGCGCCAGCAGCTTGAGTGGGTACGGGAACACTGAAGCTTTCTTT. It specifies CASSLSGYGNTEAFF.

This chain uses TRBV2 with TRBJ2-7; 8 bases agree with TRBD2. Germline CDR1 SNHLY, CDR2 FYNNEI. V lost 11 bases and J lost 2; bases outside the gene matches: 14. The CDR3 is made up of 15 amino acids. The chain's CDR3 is CAGLPGGRLTYEQYF. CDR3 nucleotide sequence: TGTGCCGGATTGCCAGGCGGGAGGCTTACCTACGAGCAGTACTTC.

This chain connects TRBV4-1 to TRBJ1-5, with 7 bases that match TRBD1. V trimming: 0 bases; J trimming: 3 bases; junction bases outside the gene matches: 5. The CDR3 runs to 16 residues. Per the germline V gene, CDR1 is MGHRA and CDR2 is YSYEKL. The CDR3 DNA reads TGCGCCAGCAGCCAAGATTCGGGACAGCCCAATCAGCCCCAGCATTTT. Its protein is CASSQDSGQPNQPQHF.

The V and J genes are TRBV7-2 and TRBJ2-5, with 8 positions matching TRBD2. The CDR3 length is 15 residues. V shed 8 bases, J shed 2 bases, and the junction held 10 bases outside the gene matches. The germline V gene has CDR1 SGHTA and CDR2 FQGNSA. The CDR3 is CASGWVGGRQETQYF. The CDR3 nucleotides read TGTGCCAGCGGTTGGGTAGGCGGGAGGCAAGAGACCCAGTACTTC.

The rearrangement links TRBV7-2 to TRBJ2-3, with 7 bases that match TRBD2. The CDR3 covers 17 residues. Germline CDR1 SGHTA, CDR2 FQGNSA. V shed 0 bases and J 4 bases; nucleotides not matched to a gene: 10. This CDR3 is CASSLARGGSGADTQYF. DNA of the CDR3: TGTGCCAGCAGCTTAGCGCGGGGCGGGAGTGGGGCAGATACGCAGTATTTT. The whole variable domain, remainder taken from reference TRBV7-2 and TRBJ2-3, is GAGVSQSPSNKVTEKGKDVELRCDPISGHTALYWYRQSLGQGLEFLIYFQGNSAPDKSGLPSDRFSAERTGGSVSTLTIQRTQQEDSAVYLCASSLARGGSGADTQYFGPGTRLTVL.

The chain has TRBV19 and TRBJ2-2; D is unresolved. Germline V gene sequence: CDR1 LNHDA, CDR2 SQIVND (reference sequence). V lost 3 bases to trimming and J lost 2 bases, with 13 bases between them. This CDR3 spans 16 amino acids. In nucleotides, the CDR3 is TGTGCCAGTAGTATTTTTCGGGTTTCTAACACCGGGGAGCTGTTTTTT. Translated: CASSIFRVSNTGELFF.

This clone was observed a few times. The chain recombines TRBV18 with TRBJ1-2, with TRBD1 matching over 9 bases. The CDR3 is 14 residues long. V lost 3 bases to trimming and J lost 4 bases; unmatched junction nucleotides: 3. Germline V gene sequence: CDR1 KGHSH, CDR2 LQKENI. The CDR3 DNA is TGTGCCAGCTCACCCGGGACAGGGATCTATGGCTACACCTTC. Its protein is CASSPGTGIYGYTF.

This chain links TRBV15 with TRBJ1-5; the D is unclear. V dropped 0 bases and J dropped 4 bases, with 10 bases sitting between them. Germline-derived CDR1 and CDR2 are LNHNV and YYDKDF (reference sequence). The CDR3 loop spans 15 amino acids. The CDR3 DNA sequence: TGTGCCACCAGCAGAGATCAGACACAAAATCAGCCCCAGCATTTT. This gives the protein CATSRDQTQNQPQHF.

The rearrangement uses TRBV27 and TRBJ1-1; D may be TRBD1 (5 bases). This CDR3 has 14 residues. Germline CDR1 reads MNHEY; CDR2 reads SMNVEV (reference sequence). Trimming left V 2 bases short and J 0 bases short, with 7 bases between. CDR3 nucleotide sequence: TGTGCCAGCAGTTTACGGGGGATGAACACTGAAGCTTTCTTT. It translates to CASSLRGMNTEAFF.

The CDR3 DNA reads as TGTGCCAGCAGTTTCCTCTACATCGCGAACACGGGTGGCTACGAGCAGTACTTC. Amino acid sequence: CASSFLYIANTGGYEQYF. V usage is TRBV28 and J usage is TRBJ2-7; D unclear. The CDR3 length is 18 residues. CDR1 is MDHEN and CDR2 is SYDVKM in the germline V gene. V shed 3 bases and J shed 3 bases, with 24 bases lying between them.

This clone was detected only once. CDR3 residues: CASRGGASNTGELFF. For the CDR3, the DNA is TGTGCCAGCAGGGGCGGGGCTTCGAACACCGGGGAGCTGTTTTTT. This rearrangement joins TRBV27 to TRBJ2-2; TRBD2 might be the D (6 bases). Trimming cost V 6 bases and J 0 bases, with 11 bases left between them. Germline-derived CDR1 and CDR2 are MNHEY and SMNVEV (reference sequence). There are 15 residues in the CDR3.

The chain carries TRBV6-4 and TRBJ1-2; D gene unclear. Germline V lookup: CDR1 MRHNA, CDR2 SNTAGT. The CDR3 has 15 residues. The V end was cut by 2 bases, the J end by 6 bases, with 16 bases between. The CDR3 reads CASSDPTLGQDGYTF. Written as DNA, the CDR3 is TGTGCCAGCAGTGACCCGACTTTAGGGCAAGATGGCTACACCTTC.

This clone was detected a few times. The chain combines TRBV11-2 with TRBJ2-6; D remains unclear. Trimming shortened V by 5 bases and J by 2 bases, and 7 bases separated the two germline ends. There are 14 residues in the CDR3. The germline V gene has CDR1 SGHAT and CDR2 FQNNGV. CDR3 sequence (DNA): TGTGCCAGCAGCCCCCGTACTGGGGCCAACGTCCTGACTTTC. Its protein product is CASSPRTGANVLTF.

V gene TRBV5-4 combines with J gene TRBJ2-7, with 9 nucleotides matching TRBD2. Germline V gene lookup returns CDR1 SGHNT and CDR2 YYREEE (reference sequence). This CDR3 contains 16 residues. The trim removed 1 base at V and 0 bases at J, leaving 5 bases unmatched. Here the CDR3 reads CASSLLAGGTSYEQYF. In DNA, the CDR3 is TGTGCCAGCAGCTTGTTGGCGGGAGGGACCTCCTACGAGCAGTACTTC.

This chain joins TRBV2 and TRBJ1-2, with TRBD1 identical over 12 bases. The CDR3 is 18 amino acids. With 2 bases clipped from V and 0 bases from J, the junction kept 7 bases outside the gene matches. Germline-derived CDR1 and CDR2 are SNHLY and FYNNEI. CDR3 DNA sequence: TGTGCCAGCAGTGAAATACCGGGACAGGGGGCGGCTAACTATGGCTACACCTTC. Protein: CASSEIPGQGAANYGYTF.